Described below is a single T cell receptor (beta chain) sequence and its context. This entry comes from a study of blood T cell repertoires in COVID-19. Across the study: Sample material is recorded as cDNA or gDNA derived from T cells, B-cell-depleted T cells, or PBMCs.

V lost 4 bases and J 1 base, leaving 13 bases between the germline ends. In germline, CDR1 is MNHNY, CDR2 SVGAGI (reference sequence). CDR3 length: 16 amino acids. Profiled with immunoSEQ multiplex PCR; TCRdb holds only in-frame clones, not every one. The repertoire holds fewer than 150,000 clones, with roughly 84% as singletons. The rearrangement joins TRBV6-6 to TRBJ2-2; possible D gene TRBD1, 6 bases. Material: peripheral blood. This TCR derives from a woman in her twenties or thirties who had recovered from COVID-19. The CDR3 loop reads CASSSGPGQNTGELFF. The CDR3 DNA reads TGTGCCAGCAGTTCTGGTCCGGGACAGAACACCGGGGAGCTGTTTTTT.